Detailed here is one T cell receptor (beta chain). Its specificity is not known. This sample is drawn from a study of identical twins. Findings and limits, study-wide: Invariant populations such as MAIT and iNKT cells could partly muddle zero-insertion analyses.

The CDR3 loop spans 14 amino acids. V lost 1 base, J lost 8 bases, and 5 bases stayed unmatched. Germline V gene lookup returns CDR1 SGHTA and CDR2 FQGNSA. After template switching added a universal primer site, the resulting cDNA carried unique molecular identifiers. TCRdb reanalysed the 5' RACE reads using MiXCR and keeps one entry per CDR3 protein. Found here are 500,000 to 550,000 distinct CDR3 sequences, about 20% of them singletons; the top ten hold 0.8% to 1%. Another study also made use of these data, one on T cells expressing NK-cell markers.

The sequenced sample consisted of CD4+ T cells sorted from blood. The receptor's source is a woman younger than 35 in good health. The genes are TRBV7-2 and TRBJ2-1; 7 bases map to TRBD1. Here the CDR3 reads CASSLGGGRDEQFF. The CDR3 nucleotides read TGTGCCAGCAGCTTAGGAGGGGGCAGGGATGAGCAGTTCTTC.